The TCR beta chain under discussion was sequenced for a study of OX40 agonist ivuxolimab in advanced cancers. The method was immunoSEQ multiplex PCR; TCRdb's version includes in-frame clones alone and lacks a portion of them. Here the sample spans about 54,000 clones, almost 85% being singletons. This CDR3 has 16 residues. The germline V gene has CDR1 SGHNT and CDR2 YYREEE (reference sequence). V lost 3 bases and J lost 4, with 17 bases in between. The material sequenced was CD4+ or CD8+ T cells sorted from blood, taken in a trial of the OX40 agonist ivuxolimab. The receptor's source is an adult with an advanced solid tumor such as melanoma, head and neck, liver or kidney cancer. The chain links TRBV5-4 to TRBJ2-1; D possibly matches TRBD1 or TRBD2 (5 bases each). The CDR3: CASSSGTPTGYNEQFF. CDR3 in DNA: TGTGCCAGCAGCTCCGGGACCCCAACTGGTTACAATGAGCAGTTCTTC.